The 21 T cell receptor beta chains presented below share a single source sample, sequenced in a study of T cell responses to AZD1222 COVID-19 vaccine. Only in-frame clones appear in the TCRdb table, and some are missing; sequencing was by immunoSEQ multiplex PCR. The sample carries almost 95,000 clones, 75% to 90% recorded once. This specimen consisted of peripheral blood, obtained 28 days after the second AZD1222 dose. The receptor set was obtained from an adult who received the AZD1222 COVID-19 vaccine.

The chain couples TRBV19 to TRBJ1-3; maybe TRBD1 (5 bases). CDR1 is LNHDA and CDR2 is SQIVND in the germline V gene (reference sequence). Trimming removed 7 bases at V and 3 bases at J, with 16 bases between. The CDR3 contains 15 residues. The CDR3 loop is CASTDRDGFGNTIYF. In DNA form, the CDR3 reads TGTGCCAGTACCGACCGGGACGGCTTTGGAAACACCATATATTTT.

The chain employs TRBV29-1 and TRBJ2-2; TRBD1 matches 7 bases. The V gene end was trimmed by 7 bases and the J gene end by 7 bases; junction bases not matched to a gene: 6. The CDR3 totals 12 residues. Germline V CDR1 and CDR2: SQVTM, ANQGSEA. CDR3: CSADRVGGELFF. The CDR3 DNA is TGCAGCGCTGACAGGGTGGGCGGGGAGCTGTTTTTT.

V is TRBV29-1 and J is TRBJ1-2; a weak D match, TRBD1 (5 bases). The germline gives CDR1 SQVTM, CDR2 ANQGSEA. The CDR3 runs 13 residues. Trimming stripped 7 bases from V and 4 bases from J, with 16 bases between. The chain's CDR3 is CSGTRQGAYGYTF. The CDR3 DNA sequence: TGCAGCGGGACCCGTCAGGGAGCCTATGGCTACACCTTC.

The chain couples TRBV10-2 to TRBJ1-2, with 12 bases fitting TRBD1. Unmatched junction bases numbered 1, after V lost 6 bases and J lost 8 bases. The CDR3 runs 12 residues. From germline, CDR1 is WSHSY and CDR2 SAAADI. The CDR3 is CASRGTGGGYTF. As DNA, the CDR3 is TGCGCCAGCAGGGGGACAGGGGGCGGCTACACCTTC.

V and J are TRBV4-3 and TRBJ2-3, with 7 positions matching TRBD2. Looked up from germline, CDR1 is LGHNA and CDR2 is YSLEER. The CDR3 is 15 residues long. J gave up 2 bases and V 4 bases, and 6 bases lay outside the gene matches. CDR3 protein: CASSPGGSATDTQYF. The CDR3 DNA is TGCGCCAGCAGCCCGGGGGGTAGCGCCACAGATACGCAGTATTTT.

This chain joins TRBV5-1 and TRBJ2-3; 16 bases are a match to TRBD2. V dropped 3 bases and J dropped 4; count of bases not matched to a gene: 11. In germline, CDR1 is SGHRS, CDR2 YFSETQ. The CDR3 runs to 19 residues. CDR3 protein: CASSSRRGLAGGSADTQYF. CDR3 nucleotide sequence: TGCGCCAGCAGCTCCCGGAGGGGACTAGCGGGGGGGAGTGCAGATACGCAGTATTTT.

The chain links TRBV24-1 to TRBJ2-6; D call uncertain. The V end lost 5 bases, the J end lost 0 bases, and 10 bases lay between the germline ends. There are 16 residues in the CDR3. Germline CDR1 and CDR2: KGHDR and SFDVKD. This chain's CDR3 is CATSAASFSGANVLTF. Here the CDR3 DNA reads TGTGCCACCAGTGCCGCTAGTTTCTCTGGGGCCAACGTCCTGACTTTC.

J is TRBJ2-7 and V is TRBV9; tentative D call: TRBD2 (6 bases). Trimming pared 0 bases from V and 2 bases from J, leaving 15 bases between. The length of the CDR3 is 16 residues. The germline V gene has CDR1 SGDLS and CDR2 YYNGEE. CDR3 DNA sequence: TGTGCCAGCAGCGTAGGGGATGGGACTGTGACCTACGAGCAGTACTTC. Translated: CASSVGDGTVTYEQYF. The complete variable domain, with remaining parts taken from reference TRBV9 and TRBJ2-7, reads DSGVTQTPKHLITATGQRVTLRCSPRSGDLSVYWYQQSLDQGLQFLIQYYNGEERAKGNILERFSAQQFPDLHSELNLSSLELGDSALYFCASSVGDGTVTYEQYFGPGTRLTVT.

This clone was seen only a few times. The rearrangement joins TRBV6-5 to TRBJ2-3, with TRBD2 as a possible D gene (6 bases). The germline V gene has CDR1 MNHEY and CDR2 SVGAGI. The CDR3 extends over 15 amino acids. Between the trimmed V and J ends, which lost 7 bases and 2 bases, there was a span of 16 bases. The CDR3 region is CASTGGERATDTQYF. As DNA, the CDR3 is TGTGCCAGCACTGGAGGGGAGCGGGCCACAGATACGCAGTATTTT.

The V gene is TRBV5-1, the J gene TRBJ1-5; no clear D gene. V dropped 0 bases and J dropped 2 bases, with 6 bases sitting between them. The CDR3 loop spans 14 amino acids. CDR1 SGHRS and CDR2 YFSETQ come from the germline V gene. The CDR3 DNA sequence: TGCGCCAGCAGCTTGGCCGGGGGCAATCAGCCCCAGCATTTT. Protein product: CASSLAGGNQPQHF.

This sequence joins TRBV5-1 and TRBJ1-2; 8 nucleotides match TRBD1. Trimming removed 0 bases from V and 4 bases from J; junction bases left unmatched: 20. Germline V lookup: CDR1 SGHRS, CDR2 YFSETQ. This CDR3 has 20 residues. CDR3 loop: CASSLDFILGQDESSYGYTF. The CDR3 bases are TGCGCCAGCAGCTTGGACTTTATTTTGGGACAGGACGAATCAAGCTATGGCTACACCTTC.

V and J are TRBV6-5 and TRBJ2-1, with 7 bases identical to TRBD1. With 6 bases clipped from V and 5 bases from J, the junction kept 4 bases outside the gene matches. The CDR3 is 13 residues long. Germline lookup yields CDR1 MNHEY and CDR2 SVGAGI. CDR3 residues: CASRDRIDNEQFF. In DNA, the CDR3 is TGTGCCAGCAGGGACAGGATAGACAATGAGCAGTTCTTC.

The V call is TRBV19, the J call TRBJ2-1; TRBD2 matches at 7 bases. This CDR3 is built from 14 residues. Germline CDR1 LNHDA, CDR2 SQIVND (reference sequence). J lost 4 bases, V lost 6 bases, and 6 bases had no gene match. CDR3 coding DNA: TGTGCCAGTAGCCGTACTAGCGAGTACAATGAGCAGTTCTTC. Protein: CASSRTSEYNEQFF. Full variable domain (outside the CDR3, taken from reference TRBV19 and TRBJ2-1): DGGITQSPKYLFRKEGQNVTLSCEQNLNHDAMYWYRQDPGQGLRLIYYSQIVNDFQKGDIAEGYSVSREKKESFPLTVTSAQKNPTAFYLCASSRTSEYNEQFFGPGTRLTVL.

The chain links TRBV18 to TRBJ1-4; 8 bases map to TRBD1. Germline CDR1 KGHSH, CDR2 LQKENI. This CDR3 comprises 13 residues. The J segment lost 4 bases and the V segment lost 8 bases, leaving 3 bases of the junction unmatched. The CDR3 bases are TGTGCCAGCAACGACAGGGGTAATGAAAAACTGTTTTTT. Residues: CASNDRGNEKLFF.

The sample holds a few counts of this clone. This chain connects TRBV3-1 (or the pseudogene TRBV3-2) to TRBJ1-1; D not resolved. V was cut by 3 bases and J by 1 base, with 15 bases left in between. Germline V CDR1 and CDR2: LGHDT, YNNKEL (reference sequence). The CDR3 is 16 residues long. The CDR3 sequence is CASSQFLGGKNTEAFF. The CDR3 bases are TGTGCCAGCAGCCAGTTTTTAGGAGGGAAGAACACTGAAGCTTTCTTT.

V gene TRBV19 combines with J gene TRBJ1-4, with D tentatively TRBD1 (6 bases). Germline V gene lookup returns CDR1 LNHDA and CDR2 SQIVND (reference sequence). V was clipped by 3 bases and J by 3 bases, with 11 bases between them. This CDR3 is built from 15 residues. The CDR3 spells CASSMGAVSNEKLFF. The CDR3 DNA follows: TGTGCCAGTAGTATGGGGGCAGTCTCTAATGAAAAACTGTTTTTT.

The chain uses TRBV10-1 and TRBJ2-7; weak D call: TRBD2 (6 bases). V was trimmed by 2 bases and J by 6 bases, leaving 11 bases between them. The length of the CDR3 is 13 residues. Germline V gives CDR1 WNHNN, CDR2 SYGVQD (reference sequence). For the CDR3, the DNA is TGCGCCAGCAGTGAGAGCGGGTATCGCGAGCAGTACTTC. Translated: CASSESGYREQYF.

The chain carries TRBV30 and TRBJ2-6; 11 bases fit TRBD2. Per the germline V gene, CDR1 is GTSNPN and CDR2 is SVGIG (reference sequence). The CDR3 has 16 residues. Trimming removed 5 bases from V and 3 bases from J; junction bases left unmatched: 6. CDR3 in amino acids: CAWSGTSGFGANVLTF. DNA for the CDR3: TGTGCCTGGTCCGGGACTAGCGGATTTGGGGCCAACGTCCTGACTTTC. The full variable domain, its missing parts supplied by reference TRBV30 and TRBJ2-6, is SQTIHQWPATLVQPVGSPLSLECTVEGTSNPNLYWYRQAAGRGLQLLFYSVGIGQISSEVPQNLSASRPQDRQFILSSKKLLLSDSGFYLCAWSGTSGFGANVLTFGAGSRLTVL.

The chain joins TRBV3-1 (or the pseudogene TRBV3-2) to TRBJ2-1, with 7 bases fitting TRBD2. The ends lost 1 base at V and 8 bases at J; junction bases unmatched: 5. Per germline, CDR1 LGHDT and CDR2 YNNKEL (reference sequence). CDR3 length equals 14 residues. This chain's CDR3 is CASSQGPSGDEQFF. DNA of the CDR3: TGTGCCAGCAGCCAAGGTCCTAGCGGCGATGAGCAGTTCTTC.

The chain combines TRBV2 with TRBJ2-7; D uncertain. Germline loops: CDR1 SNHLY, CDR2 FYNNEI. V gave up 7 bases and J gave up 3 bases, with 13 bases separating them. This CDR3 spans 13 amino acids. CDR3 sequence reads: CASKIGIFYEQYF. Written as DNA, the CDR3 is TGTGCCAGCAAAATTGGGATTTTCTACGAGCAGTACTTC.

V gene TRBV2 combines with J gene TRBJ1-1; a possible D gene is TRBD1 (6 bases). The CDR3 loop spans 14 amino acids. Trimming took off 3 bases at V and 1 base at J, with 9 bases between the two ends. Germline CDR1 is SNHLY and CDR2 is FYNNEI. As DNA, the CDR3 is TGTGCCAGCAGTGACGGACAGAGGAACACTGAAGCTTTCTTT. It is translated as CASSDGQRNTEAFF.